Listed below are T cell receptor beta chains from one sample, sequenced in a study of blood T cell repertoires in COVID-19. Produced via immunoSEQ multiplex PCR; TCRdb's table is partial and in-frame only. In the table there are about 180,000 clones, 88% of which are singletons. Sequencing was carried out using peripheral blood. Every receptor here comes from a woman in her 30s with acute or convalescent COVID-19. The CDR3 runs from the conserved cysteine through the conserved F or W. The D gene is left open where the match is weak. Clone size is stated in some rows and not others, as once, few, many or a class when expanded.

v_call	d_call	j_call	clone_size	cdr3_nt	cdr3_aa
TRBV5-5	-	TRBJ1-6	-	TGTGCCAGCAGCCCAGATAGGGGATGGAATTCACCCCTCCACTTT	CASSPDRGWNSPLHF
TRBV2	-	TRBJ1-1	-	TGTGCCAGCAAAAGGAGGTCGAACACTGAAGCTTTCTTT	CASKRRSNTEAFF
TRBV28	-	TRBJ1-3	once	TGTGCCAGCAGCTGGAGCAGTTGGAACACCATATATTTT	CASSWSSWNTIYF
TRBV11-2	-	TRBJ2-2	-	TGTGCCAGCAGCTTAGAGCAGGGCGGGGAGCTGTTTTTT	CASSLEQGGELFF
TRBV14	-	TRBJ2-5	-	TGTGCCAGCAGCCAAGATCGGGGGACCCAGTACTTC	CASSQDRGTQYF
TRBV2	TRBD2	TRBJ2-7	-	TGTGCTAGCAGGAGACTAGCGGGAGTTGGCGAGCAGTACTTC	CASRRLAGVGEQYF
TRBV2	-	TRBJ1-2	once	TGTGCCAGCAGTGGGCAGGGGCATGGCTACACCTTC	CASSGQGHGYTF
TRBV5-1	TRBD2	TRBJ2-2	once	TGCGCCAGCCAGCGGGAGTGGGCCGGGGAGCTGTTTTTT	CASQREWAGELFF
TRBV5-1	-	TRBJ2-1	-	TGCGCCAGCAGTCTGATCCCCACGGATGAGCAGTTCTTC	CASSLIPTDEQFF
TRBV25-1	-	TRBJ1-5	-	TGTGCCAGCAGTGGGGGCCGCAATCAGCCCCAGCATTTT	CASSGGRNQPQHF
TRBV27	-	TRBJ1-5	-	TGTGCCAGCAGTCCGAGGATGACGACCAGCAATCAGCCCCAGCATTTT	CASSPRMTTSNQPQHF
TRBV5-4	TRBD1	TRBJ2-5	-	TGTGCCAGCAGCTTCCTCGGACAGGGTGGGCGAGAGACCCAGTACTTC	CASSFLGQGGRETQYF
TRBV10-2	TRBD2	TRBJ2-1	once	TGCGCCAGCAGAGGACTAGCGGCTCCCCGCAATGAGCAGTTCTTC	CASRGLAAPRNEQFF
TRBV28	-	TRBJ1-1	-	TGTGCCAGCAGTTTTGACAGTGAAGCTTTCTTT	CASSFDSEAFF
TRBV27	TRBD1	TRBJ2-1	few	TGTGCCAGCAGTGGGAGGACAGGGGATAATGAGCAGTTCTTC	CASSGRTGDNEQFF
TRBV10-3	-	TRBJ2-1	-	TGTGCCATCTCTGGAGGCCCGGGCCGGAGGATCGAGTTCTTC	CAISGGPGRRIEFF
TRBV11-1	-	TRBJ1-2	-	TGTGCCAGCAGCTCAACAGTAAACTATGGCTACACCTTC	CASSSTVNYGYTF
TRBV28	TRBD1	TRBJ1-2	-	TGTGCCAGCAGTTTCGGGGACAGGGTTGGGGGCTACACCTTC	CASSFGDRVGGYTF
TRBV15	-	TRBJ1-1	-	TGTGCCACCAGCAAACTAAACCATGAAGCTTTCTTT	CATSKLNHEAFF
TRBV2	TRBD1	TRBJ2-3	-	TGTGCCAGCGGAACAGGGGGGAGCGCAGATACGCAGTATTTT	CASGTGGSADTQYF
TRBV19	-	TRBJ2-1	-	TGTGCCAGTAGGGAGGACTGGAGACGGGACAATGAGCAGTTCTTC	CASREDWRRDNEQFF
TRBV29-1	-	TRBJ2-1	-	TGCAGCGTTGAACCGGGGTCCTGGGAGCAGTTCTTC	CSVEPGSWEQFF
TRBV10-3	TRBD1	TRBJ1-2	-	TGTGCCCTGCGGGGGACAGGGCAAATAGGCTACACCTTC	CALRGTGQIGYTF
TRBV24-1	TRBD1	TRBJ1-4	-	TGTGCCATAGGAACCCGGGACAGAGTTAATGAAAAACTGTTTTTT	CAIGTRDRVNEKLFF
TRBV2	-	TRBJ1-5	few	TGTGCCAGCGCTAGACAGGTGAGCAATCAGCCCCAGCATTTT	CASARQVSNQPQHF